Listed below are T cell receptor beta chains from one sample, sequenced in a study of OX40 agonist ivuxolimab in advanced cancers. Data came from immunoSEQ multiplex PCR; TCRdb stores just in-frame clones and leaves some out. The repertoire consists of about 79,000 clones, with less than 95% occurring once and the leading ten covering 0.33%. Sequenced here: CD4+ or CD8+ T cells sorted from blood, sampled in a trial of the OX40 agonist ivuxolimab. These receptors were obtained from an adult with an advanced solid tumor such as melanoma, head and neck, liver or kidney cancer. Both conserved end residues are part of each CDR3. Only part of the rows carry a size: once, few, many, or a class if the clone is expanded.

J gene: TRBJ1-2
V gene: TRBV10-1
clone size: -
CDR3 protein: CASSESHEQGSYGYTF

J gene: TRBJ1-5
V gene: TRBV5-1
clone size: -
CDR3 protein: CASSIGTGNQPQHF

J gene: TRBJ2-2
V gene: TRBV5-1
clone size: -
CDR3 protein: CASSPELDTGELFF

J gene: TRBJ1-3
V gene: TRBV2
clone size: -
CDR3 protein: CASRSEISSGNTIYF

J gene: TRBJ2-1
V gene: TRBV5-1
clone size: -
CDR3 protein: CASSPSGGTYNEQFF

J gene: TRBJ2-5
V gene: TRBV9
clone size: -
CDR3 protein: CASSVSGGETQYF

J gene: TRBJ1-4
V gene: TRBV28
clone size: once
CDR3 protein: CASSSLQGRSEKLFF

J gene: TRBJ1-2
V gene: TRBV6-5
clone size: few
CDR3 protein: CASSSKDYGYTF

J gene: TRBJ1-1
V gene: TRBV7-9
clone size: -
CDR3 protein: CASSLALAGRQAFF

J gene: TRBJ2-5
V gene: TRBV27
clone size: -
CDR3 protein: CASQVGTSGAKTQYF

J gene: TRBJ2-4
V gene: TRBV19
clone size: -
CDR3 protein: CASSIRTKNIQYF

J gene: TRBJ2-1
V gene: TRBV4-1
clone size: once
CDR3 protein: CASSQGPKLRPEYNEQFF

J gene: TRBJ1-6
V gene: TRBV28
clone size: -
CDR3 protein: CASSFYGRDYNSPLHF

J gene: TRBJ1-1
V gene: TRBV5-1
clone size: once
CDR3 protein: CASSLATGDPGTEAFF

J gene: TRBJ1-6
V gene: TRBV7-2
clone size: -
CDR3 protein: CASRVEISYNSPLHF

J gene: TRBJ2-1
V gene: TRBV2
clone size: -
CDR3 protein: CASSHGQGAPRNEQFF

J gene: TRBJ1-2
V gene: TRBV11-2
clone size: many
CDR3 protein: CASSLGTAGYTF

J gene: TRBJ2-2
V gene: TRBV23-1
clone size: -
CDR3 protein: CASSQYDSSNTGELFF

J gene: TRBJ1-4
V gene: TRBV5-6
clone size: -
CDR3 protein: CASSPGTGGVGEKLFF

J gene: TRBJ2-5
V gene: TRBV7-3
clone size: -
CDR3 protein: CASSSLRGETQYF

J gene: TRBJ1-5
V gene: TRBV6-5
clone size: -
CDR3 protein: CASSLAQETPQHF

J gene: TRBJ2-5
V gene: TRBV4-1
clone size: -
CDR3 protein: CASSQRGSQETQYF

J gene: TRBJ2-1
V gene: TRBV7-3
clone size: -
CDR3 protein: CASSLRAGAQGEQFF

J gene: TRBJ1-3
V gene: TRBV6-1
clone size: -
CDR3 protein: CAFTEGSGNTIYF

J gene: TRBJ1-4
V gene: TRBV4-1
clone size: -
CDR3 protein: CASSQEGGRNEKLFF

J gene: TRBJ1-1
V gene: TRBV14
clone size: -
CDR3 protein: CASSRGLMNTEAFF

J gene: TRBJ1-1
V gene: TRBV4-2
clone size: -
CDR3 protein: CASSQGPANTEAFF

J gene: TRBJ2-3
V gene: TRBV6-6
clone size: -
CDR3 protein: CASGLAGTDTQYF

J gene: TRBJ1-1
V gene: TRBV11-2
clone size: -
CDR3 protein: CASSLAAYTEAFF

J gene: TRBJ1-1
V gene: TRBV6-7
clone size: -
CDR3 protein: CASSYSRGGTEAFF

J gene: TRBJ1-4
V gene: TRBV7-8
clone size: -
CDR3 protein: CASSEQGYNEKLFF

J gene: TRBJ1-2
V gene: TRBV6-5
clone size: -
CDR3 protein: CASAPGGRRDGYTF

J gene: TRBJ2-3
V gene: TRBV2
clone size: -
CDR3 protein: CASRRRTGGTDTQYF

J gene: TRBJ2-2
V gene: TRBV5-1
clone size: once
CDR3 protein: CASSTDGLRGTGELFF